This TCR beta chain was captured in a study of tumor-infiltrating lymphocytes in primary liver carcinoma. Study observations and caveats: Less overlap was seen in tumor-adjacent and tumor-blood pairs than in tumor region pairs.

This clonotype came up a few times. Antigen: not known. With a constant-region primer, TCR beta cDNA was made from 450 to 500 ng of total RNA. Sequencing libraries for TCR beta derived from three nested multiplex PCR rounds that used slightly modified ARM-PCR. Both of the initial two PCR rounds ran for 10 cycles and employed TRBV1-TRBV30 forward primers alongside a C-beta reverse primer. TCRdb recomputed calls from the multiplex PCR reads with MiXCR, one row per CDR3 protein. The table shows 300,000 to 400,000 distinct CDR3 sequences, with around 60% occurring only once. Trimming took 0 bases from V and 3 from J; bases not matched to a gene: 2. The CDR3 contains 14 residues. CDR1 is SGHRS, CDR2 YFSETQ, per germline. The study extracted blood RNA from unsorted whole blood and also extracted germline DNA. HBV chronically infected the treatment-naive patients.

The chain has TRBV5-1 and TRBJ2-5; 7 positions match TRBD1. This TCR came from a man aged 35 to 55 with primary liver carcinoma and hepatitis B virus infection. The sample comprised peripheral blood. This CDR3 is CASSLGGGEETQYF. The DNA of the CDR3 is TGCGCCAGCAGCTTGGGAGGGGGCGAAGAGACCCAGTACTTC.